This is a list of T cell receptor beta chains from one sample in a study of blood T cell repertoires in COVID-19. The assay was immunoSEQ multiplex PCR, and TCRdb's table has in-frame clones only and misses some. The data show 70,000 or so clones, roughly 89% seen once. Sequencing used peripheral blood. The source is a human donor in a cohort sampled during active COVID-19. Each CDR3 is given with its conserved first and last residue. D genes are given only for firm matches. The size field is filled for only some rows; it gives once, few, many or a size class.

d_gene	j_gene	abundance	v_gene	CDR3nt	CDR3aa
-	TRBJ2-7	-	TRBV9	TGTGCCAGCAGCCCATCGGTGGAGGGTACCTTCTCCTACGAGCAGTACTTC	CASSPSVEGTFSYEQYF
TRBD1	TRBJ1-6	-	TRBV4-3	TGCGCCAGCAGCCAAGCGGGGGACAGAGGGTCACCCCTCCACTTT	CASSQAGDRGSPLHF
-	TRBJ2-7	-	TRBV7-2	TGTGCCAGCAGCCTCAAGGCGGGCGTCTACGAGCAGTACTTC	CASSLKAGVYEQYF
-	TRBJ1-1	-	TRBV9	TGTGCCAGCAGCGTAGAAGGAGGTACGAACACTGAAGCTTTCTTT	CASSVEGGTNTEAFF
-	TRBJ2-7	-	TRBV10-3	TGTGCCATCAGTGAAGAGGCTCTCCGGGGCGAGCAGTACTTC	CAISEEALRGEQYF
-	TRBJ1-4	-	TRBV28	TGTGCCAGCAGTTTAGGGGGGGGTGAAAAACTGTTTTTT	CASSLGGGEKLFF
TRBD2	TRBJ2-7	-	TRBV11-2	TGTGCCAGCAGCCTAACCGCGGGGGGGACACTATACGAGCAGTACTTC	CASSLTAGGTLYEQYF
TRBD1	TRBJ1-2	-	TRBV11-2	TGTGCCAGCAGCCATTACAGGGGGAACGTGCGCATAGCTAACTATGGCTACACCTTC	CASSHYRGNVRIANYGYTF
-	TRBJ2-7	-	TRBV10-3	TGTGCCATCAGTCTATCATCAGGGGAGAGGGAGCAGTACTTC	CAISLSSGEREQYF
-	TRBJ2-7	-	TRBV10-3	TGTGCCATTGCCGGGGGTACCTACGAGCAGTACTTC	CAIAGGTYEQYF
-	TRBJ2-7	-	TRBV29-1	TGCAGCGTTGAAGTCGGGCAGGGTAACGAGCAGTACTTC	CSVEVGQGNEQYF
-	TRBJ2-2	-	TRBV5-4	TGTGCCATCAGGGCATACACCGGGGAGCTGTTTTTT	CAIRAYTGELFF
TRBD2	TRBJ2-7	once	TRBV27	TGTGCCAGCAGCCACTCGACTAGCGGGGGCGCTATCTACGAGCAGTACTTC	CASSHSTSGGAIYEQYF
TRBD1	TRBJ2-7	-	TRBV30	TGTGCCTGGAGCCCGATGACAGGGGGCGCGTACGAGCAGTACTTC	CAWSPMTGGAYEQYF
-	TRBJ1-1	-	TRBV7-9	TGTGCCAGCAGCTTATCTGGCATCATGAACACTGAAGCTTTCTTT	CASSLSGIMNTEAFF
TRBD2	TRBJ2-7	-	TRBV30	TGTGCCTGGACTAGCGGTTACGAGCAGTACTTC	CAWTSGYEQYF
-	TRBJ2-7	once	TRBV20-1	TGCAGTGCCAAATTAACGGGGGAGCAGTACTTC	CSAKLTGEQYF
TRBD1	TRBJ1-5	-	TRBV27	TGTGCCAGCAGTCAGGGGGTTAGCAATCAGCCCCAGCATTTT	CASSQGVSNQPQHF
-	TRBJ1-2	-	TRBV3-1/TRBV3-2	TGTGCCAGCAGCCTTTCCGAGAGATCCCATGGCTACACCTTC	CASSLSERSHGYTF
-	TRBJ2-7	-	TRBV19	TGTGCCAGTAGTCCCCTTCGGGGAGTACAGTACTTC	CASSPLRGVQYF
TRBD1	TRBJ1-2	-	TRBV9	TGTGCCAGCAGCCCGATGGACAGGGGATTGGATGGCTACACCTTC	CASSPMDRGLDGYTF
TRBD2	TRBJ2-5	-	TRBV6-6	TGTGCCAGCAGGCTACGGGAGGCCCAGTACTTC	CASRLREAQYF
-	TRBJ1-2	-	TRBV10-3	TGTGCCATCAGTGAGTCGAGGGGACACTTGGGCGATGGCTACACCTTC	CAISESRGHLGDGYTF
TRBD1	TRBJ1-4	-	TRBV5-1	TGCGCCAGCAGCTTGGTTGGGACAGCTGAAAAACTGTTTTTT	CASSLVGTAEKLFF
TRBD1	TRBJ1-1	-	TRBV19	TGTGCCAGTAGTATCCCCGGGACAGTGAACACTGAAGCTTTCTTT	CASSIPGTVNTEAFF
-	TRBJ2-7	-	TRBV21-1	TGTGCCAGCAGCAAAGAGAGAAAGGACACCGTCAAAGGGGACTACATCGAGCAGTACTTC	CASSKERKDTVKGDYIEQYF
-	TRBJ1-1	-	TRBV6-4	TGTGCCAGCAGTCCCAGGGCAGAGAACACTGAAGCTTTCTTT	CASSPRAENTEAFF
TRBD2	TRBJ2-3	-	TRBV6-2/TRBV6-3	TGTGCCAGCAGTTTATCCCAGCGGGGGTTCACAGATACGCAGTATTTT	CASSLSQRGFTDTQYF
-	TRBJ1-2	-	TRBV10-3	TGTGCCATCAGTGAGGCTTTAGGAGGGGTGTATGGCTACACCTTC	CAISEALGGVYGYTF
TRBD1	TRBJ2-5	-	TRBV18	TGTGCCAGCTCACCTAGGGACAGCATCCAAGAGACCCAGTACTTC	CASSPRDSIQETQYF
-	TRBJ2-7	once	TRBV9	TGTGCCAGCAGCGTAGAAACAGGCGGCTTCTACGAGCAGTACTTC	CASSVETGGFYEQYF